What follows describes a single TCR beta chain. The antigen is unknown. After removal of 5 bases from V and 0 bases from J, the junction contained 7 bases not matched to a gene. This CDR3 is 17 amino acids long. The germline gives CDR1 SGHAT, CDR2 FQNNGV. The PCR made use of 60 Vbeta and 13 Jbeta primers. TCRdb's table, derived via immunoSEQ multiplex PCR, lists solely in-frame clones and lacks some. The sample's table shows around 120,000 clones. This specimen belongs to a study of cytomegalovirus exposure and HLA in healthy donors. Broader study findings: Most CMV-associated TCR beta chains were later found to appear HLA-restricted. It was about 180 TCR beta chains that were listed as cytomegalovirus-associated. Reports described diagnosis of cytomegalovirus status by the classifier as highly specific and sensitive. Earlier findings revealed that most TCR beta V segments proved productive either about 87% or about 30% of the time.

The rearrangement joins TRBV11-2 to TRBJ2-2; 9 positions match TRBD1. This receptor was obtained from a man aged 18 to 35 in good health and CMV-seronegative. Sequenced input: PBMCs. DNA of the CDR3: TGTGCCAGCAGCCCCCGGGACAGGGTAGCGAACACCGGGGAGCTGTTTTTT. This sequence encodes CASSPRDRVANTGELFF.